This TCR beta chain emerged from a study of graft-versus-host responses after intestinal transplantation. Comment on this clone: Antigen specificity is unknown.

Whole-study findings and limits: Allograft graft-versus-host to host-versus-graft clonal ratios ran high in patients with graft-donor T cell macrochimerism.

Trimming left V 5 bases short and J 2 bases short, with 15 bases between. Germline loops: CDR1 SEHNR, CDR2 FQNEAQ (reference sequence). CDR3 length: 15 residues. Generated by immunoSEQ multiplex PCR, the TCRdb table keeps only in-frame clones and is missing some. Counted here are about 82,000 clones, about 91% occurring once; the ten biggest clones make up approximately 0.32%. The chain recombines TRBV7-9 with TRBJ1-1, with D possibly matching TRBD1 (5 bases). This sequence was found in a human donor who was the organ donor for an intestinal transplant. This specimen consisted of unstimulated CD4+ T cells sorted from spleen or lymph node cells, obtained before transplant. The CDR3 DNA reads as TGTGCCAGCAGCCGAATCGGGGGGTTAAACACTGAAGCTTTCTTT. Encoded protein: CASSRIGGLNTEAFF.